These 8 T cell receptor beta chains came from one sample sequenced in a study of human T cells and chemical hapten exposure. Sample time point: patch test 1, 2 weeks after DPC sensitization. Treatment defined: therapeutic diphenylcyclopropenone sensitization with weekly scalp DPC. From the RACE reads, TCRdb called clonotypes with MiXCR, one entry per CDR3 protein. The table shows nearly 350,000 distinct CDR3 sequences, with about 7% occurring only once. Source: whole blood, taken in connection with sensitization to the hapten diphenylcyclopropenone (DPC). The receptors were sampled from a woman between 18 and 29 years old with alopecia areata. Some clones in this sample may be carry-over from other donors' samples.

In this sample, this clonotype turned up many times. The rearrangement links TRBV6-6 to TRBJ2-3; tentatively, D is TRBD1 (5 bases). The length of the CDR3 is 18 residues. V lost 0 bases, J lost 0 bases, and 16 bases lay in between. Germline CDR1 is MNHNY and CDR2 is SVGAGI (reference sequence). The DNA of the CDR3 is TGTGCCAGCAGTTACTCAGGGGTACCCCGTGCTAGCACAGATACGCAGTATTTT. It specifies CASSYSGVPRASTDTQYF.

This clonotype was observed at least ten times. In DNA, the CDR3 is TGTGCCAGCAGATCGTCCCCCTACGAGCAGTACTTC. Protein product: CASRSSPYEQYF. The rearrangement uses TRBV6-2 or TRBV6-3 and TRBJ2-7, with no clear D. The CDR3 is made up of 12 amino acids. Germline V gene sequence: CDR1 MNHEY, CDR2 SVGEGT. V lost 6 bases to trimming and J lost 2 bases, with 8 bases between them.

This clonotype has a handful of counts. V usage is TRBV12-3 or TRBV12-4 and J usage is TRBJ1-5; 9 bases match TRBD1. CDR3 length: 12 residues. The V segment lost 8 bases and the J segment 7 bases; nucleotides outside the gene matches: 3. This chain's CDR3 is CASGTGSQPQHF. As DNA, the CDR3 is TGTGCCAGCGGGACAGGGTCCCAGCCCCAGCATTTT.

This clonotype was seen only a few times. The chain is built from TRBV4-3 and TRBJ1-1; a possible D gene is TRBD1 (5 bases). The CDR3 totals 13 residues. Germline V gene data show CDR1 as LGHNA and CDR2 as YSLEER. V was trimmed by 3 bases and J by 10 bases, leaving 15 bases between them. The chain's CDR3 is CASSQGEGTRAFF. The CDR3 DNA is TGCGCCAGCAGCCAGGGGGAAGGGACCAGAGCTTTCTTT.

V is TRBV6-6 and J is TRBJ2-3, with D unresolved. The ends were cut back, 2 bases at V and 2 bases at J, with 11 bases in the middle. CDR3 size: 15 residues. CDR1 is MNHNY and CDR2 is SVGAGI in the germline V gene (reference sequence). DNA of the CDR3: TGTGCCAGCAGTTACAGGGCGCCTTTCACAGATACGCAGTATTTT. Translated, it gives CASSYRAPFTDTQYF.

The J gene is TRBJ2-3, the V gene TRBV6-5; D may be TRBD1 or TRBD2 (5 bases each). The V gene's germline CDR1 is MNHEY and CDR2 SVGAGI. Trimming left V 5 bases short and J 1 base short, with 19 bases between. The CDR3 consists of 17 residues. CDR3 residues: CASSPRGVTGGTDTQYF. The CDR3 region has the DNA TGTGCCAGCAGTCCGAGAGGGGTCACAGGAGGCACAGATACGCAGTATTTT.

This clonotype was counted at least ten times. The chain couples TRBV28 to TRBJ2-4; D is undetermined. The CDR3 spans 13 residues. V dropped 3 bases and J dropped 6 bases, with 9 bases sitting between them. Germline CDR1 reads MDHEN; CDR2 reads SYDVKM. This CDR3 is CASSLPGVNIQYF. In DNA, the CDR3 is TGTGCCAGCAGTTTGCCAGGCGTAAACATTCAGTACTTC.

This clonotype occurred a few times. The V call is TRBV4-1, the J call TRBJ1-2; possibly TRBD1 for D (5 bases). CDR3 length: 15 residues. V lost 0 bases and J lost 4, with 12 bases in between. Germline lookup yields CDR1 MGHRA and CDR2 YSYEKL. This CDR3 reads CASSQEVDSSYGYTF. CDR3 sequence (DNA): TGCGCCAGCAGCCAAGAGGTCGACAGCTCCTATGGCTACACCTTC.